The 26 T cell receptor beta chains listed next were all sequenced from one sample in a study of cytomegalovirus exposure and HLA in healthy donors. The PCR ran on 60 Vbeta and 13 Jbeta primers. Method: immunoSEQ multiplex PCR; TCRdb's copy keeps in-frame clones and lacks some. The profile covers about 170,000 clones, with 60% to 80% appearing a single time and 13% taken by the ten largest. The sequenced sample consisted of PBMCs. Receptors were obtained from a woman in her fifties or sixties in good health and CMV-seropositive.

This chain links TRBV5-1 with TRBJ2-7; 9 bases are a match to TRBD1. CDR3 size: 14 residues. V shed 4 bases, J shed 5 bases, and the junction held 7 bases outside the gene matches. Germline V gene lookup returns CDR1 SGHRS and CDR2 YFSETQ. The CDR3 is CASSPGQGRHEQYF. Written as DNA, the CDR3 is TGCGCCAGCAGCCCGGGACAGGGTAGACACGAGCAGTACTTC.

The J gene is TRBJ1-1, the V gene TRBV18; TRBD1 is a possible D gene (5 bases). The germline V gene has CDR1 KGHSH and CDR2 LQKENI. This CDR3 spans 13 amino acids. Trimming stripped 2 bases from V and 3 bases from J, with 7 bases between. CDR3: CASSPSRDTEAFF. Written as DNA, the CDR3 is TGTGCCAGCTCACCAAGCAGGGACACTGAAGCTTTCTTT.

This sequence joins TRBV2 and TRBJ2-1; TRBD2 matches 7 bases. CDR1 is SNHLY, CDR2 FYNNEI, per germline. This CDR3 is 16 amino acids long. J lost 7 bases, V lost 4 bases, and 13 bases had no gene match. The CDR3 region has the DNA TGTGCCAGCAGTGGGTCGGGGGGAATACTGTTTAATGAGCAGTTCTTC. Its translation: CASSGSGGILFNEQFF.

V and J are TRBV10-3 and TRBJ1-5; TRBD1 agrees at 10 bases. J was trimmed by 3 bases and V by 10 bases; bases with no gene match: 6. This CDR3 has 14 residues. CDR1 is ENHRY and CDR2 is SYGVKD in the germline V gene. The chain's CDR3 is CATAGTGANQPQHF. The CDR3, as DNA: TGTGCCACGGCCGGGACAGGGGCCAATCAGCCCCAGCATTTT.

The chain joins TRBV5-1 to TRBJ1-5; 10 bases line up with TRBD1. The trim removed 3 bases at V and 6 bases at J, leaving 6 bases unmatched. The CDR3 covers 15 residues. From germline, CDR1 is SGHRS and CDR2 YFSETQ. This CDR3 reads CASSSGTGDTQPQHF. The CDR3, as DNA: TGCGCCAGCAGCTCTGGGACAGGGGACACTCAGCCCCAGCATTTT.

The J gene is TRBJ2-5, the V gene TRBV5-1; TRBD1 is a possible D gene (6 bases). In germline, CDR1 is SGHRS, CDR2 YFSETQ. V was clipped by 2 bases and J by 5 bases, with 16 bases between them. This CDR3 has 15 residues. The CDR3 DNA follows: TGCGCCAGCAGCTTTGGGAACAGGGCCCAGGAGACCCAGTACTTC. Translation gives CASSFGNRAQETQYF.

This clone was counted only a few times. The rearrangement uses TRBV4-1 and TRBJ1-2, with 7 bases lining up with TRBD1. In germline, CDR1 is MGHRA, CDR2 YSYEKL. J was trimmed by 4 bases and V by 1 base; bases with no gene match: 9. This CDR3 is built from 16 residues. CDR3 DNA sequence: TGCGCCAGCAGCCAAGGCCTTAGGGGGCGAGTCTATGGCTACACCTTC. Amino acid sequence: CASSQGLRGRVYGYTF.

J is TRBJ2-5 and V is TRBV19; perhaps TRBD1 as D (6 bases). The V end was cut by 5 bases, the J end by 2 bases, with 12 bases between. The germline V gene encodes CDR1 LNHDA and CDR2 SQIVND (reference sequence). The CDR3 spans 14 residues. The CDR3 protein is CASSLDSYQETQYF. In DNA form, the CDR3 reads TGTGCCAGTAGTTTGGACAGCTATCAAGAGACCCAGTACTTC.

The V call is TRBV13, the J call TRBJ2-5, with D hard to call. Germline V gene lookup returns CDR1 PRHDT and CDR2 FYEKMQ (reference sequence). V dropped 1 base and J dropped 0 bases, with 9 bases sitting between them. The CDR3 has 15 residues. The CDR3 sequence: CASSLAEDNQETQYF. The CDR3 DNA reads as TGTGCCAGCAGCTTAGCGGAAGACAACCAAGAGACCCAGTACTTC.

The CDR3 nucleotides read TGTGCCAGCAGGGACGGACAGGGAGCCCCCTACGAGCAGTACTTC. It specifies CASRDGQGAPYEQYF. The genes are TRBV5-4 and TRBJ2-5; 8 nucleotides align to TRBD1. The DNA end is more similar to TRBJ2-7, so the J call may be wrong. CDR1 is SGHNT, CDR2 YYREEE, per germline (reference sequence). The CDR3 has 15 residues.

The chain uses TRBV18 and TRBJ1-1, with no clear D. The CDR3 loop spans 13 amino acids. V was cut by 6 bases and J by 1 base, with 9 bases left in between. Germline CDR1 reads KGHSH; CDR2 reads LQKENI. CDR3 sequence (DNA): TGTGCCAGCTCTGCGGAGAGGAACACTGAAGCTTTCTTT. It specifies CASSAERNTEAFF. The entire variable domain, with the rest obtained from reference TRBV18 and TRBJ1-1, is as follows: NAGVMQNPRHLVRRRGQEARLRCSPMKGHSHVYWYRQLPEEGLKFMVYLQKENIIDESGMPKERFSAEFPKEGPSILRIQQVVRGDSAAYFCASSAERNTEAFFGQGTRLTVV.

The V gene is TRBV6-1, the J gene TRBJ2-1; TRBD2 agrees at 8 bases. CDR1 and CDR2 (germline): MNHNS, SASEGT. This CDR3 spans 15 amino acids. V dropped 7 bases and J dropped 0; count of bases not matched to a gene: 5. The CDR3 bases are TGTGCCAGCATCCCGGGGGGGGGCTCCTACAATGAGCAGTTCTTC. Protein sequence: CASIPGGGSYNEQFF.

The CDR3 DNA sequence: TGTGCCTGGGGACAGGGACGAAACGAGCAGTACTTC. As protein: CAWGQGRNEQYF. The genes are TRBV30 and TRBJ2-7; 8 bases match TRBD1. V trimming: 5 bases; J trimming: 5 bases; junction bases outside the gene matches: 5. CDR3 length equals 12 residues. Germline CDR1 GTSNPN, CDR2 SVGIG (reference sequence).

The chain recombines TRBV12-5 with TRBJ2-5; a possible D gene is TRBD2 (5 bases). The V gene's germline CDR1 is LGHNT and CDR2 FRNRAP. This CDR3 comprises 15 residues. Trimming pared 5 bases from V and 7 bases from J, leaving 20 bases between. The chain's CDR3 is CASGPTDVTNLTQYF. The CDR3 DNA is TGTGCTAGTGGTCCGACGGACGTGACTAATTTGACCCAGTACTTC.

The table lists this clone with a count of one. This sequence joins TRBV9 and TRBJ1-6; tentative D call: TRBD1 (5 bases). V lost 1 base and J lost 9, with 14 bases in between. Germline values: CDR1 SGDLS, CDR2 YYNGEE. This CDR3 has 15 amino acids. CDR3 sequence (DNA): TGTGCCAGCAGCGTAATGAGAGACAGATCTTCACCCCTCCACTTT. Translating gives CASSVMRDRSSPLHF.

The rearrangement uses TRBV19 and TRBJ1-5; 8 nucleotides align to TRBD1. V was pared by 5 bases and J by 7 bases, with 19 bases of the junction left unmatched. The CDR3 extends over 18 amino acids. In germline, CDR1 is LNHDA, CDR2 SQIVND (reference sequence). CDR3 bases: TGTGCCAGTAGTGTCCGGCGGGACAGGCATAGTCTCAGGCAGCCCCAGCATTTT. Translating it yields CASSVRRDRHSLRQPQHF. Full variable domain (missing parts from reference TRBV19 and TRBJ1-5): DGGITQSPKYLFRKEGQNVTLSCEQNLNHDAMYWYRQDPGQGLRLIYYSQIVNDFQKGDIAEGYSVSREKKESFPLTVTSAQKNPTAFYLCASSVRRDRHSLRQPQHFGDGTRLSIL.

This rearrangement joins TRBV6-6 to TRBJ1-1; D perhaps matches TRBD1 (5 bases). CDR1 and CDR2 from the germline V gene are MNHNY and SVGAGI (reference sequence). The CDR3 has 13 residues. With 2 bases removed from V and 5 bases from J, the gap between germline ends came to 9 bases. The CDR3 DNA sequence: TGTGCCAGCAGTTACGAGGGGAGGACTGAAGCTTTCTTT. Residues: CASSYEGRTEAFF.

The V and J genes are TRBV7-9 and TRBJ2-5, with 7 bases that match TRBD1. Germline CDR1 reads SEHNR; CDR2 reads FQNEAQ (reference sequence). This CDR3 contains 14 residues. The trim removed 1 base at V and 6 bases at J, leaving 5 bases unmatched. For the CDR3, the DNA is TGTGCCAGCAGCTTAGATACAGGGGTGAAGACCCAGTACTTC. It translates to CASSLDTGVKTQYF.

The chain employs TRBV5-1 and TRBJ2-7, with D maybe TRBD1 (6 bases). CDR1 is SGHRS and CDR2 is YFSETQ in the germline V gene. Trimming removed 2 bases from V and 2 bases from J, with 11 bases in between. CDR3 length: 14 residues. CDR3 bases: TGCGCCAGCAGCTTAGGGGGAGTCGCCTACGAGCAGTACTTC. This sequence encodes CASSLGGVAYEQYF.

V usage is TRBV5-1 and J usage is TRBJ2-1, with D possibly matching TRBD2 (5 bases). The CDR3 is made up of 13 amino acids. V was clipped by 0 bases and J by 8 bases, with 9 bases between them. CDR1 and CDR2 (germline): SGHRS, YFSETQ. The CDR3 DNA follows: TGCGCCAGCAGCTTGGACGGGGTTGATGAGCAGTTCTTC. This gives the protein CASSLDGVDEQFF. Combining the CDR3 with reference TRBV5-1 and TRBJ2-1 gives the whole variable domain KAGVTQTPRYLIKTRGQQVTLSCSPISGHRSVSWYQQTPGQGLQFLFEYFSETQRNKGNFPGRFSGRQFSNSRSEMNVSTLELGDSALYLCASSLDGVDEQFFGPGTRLTVL.

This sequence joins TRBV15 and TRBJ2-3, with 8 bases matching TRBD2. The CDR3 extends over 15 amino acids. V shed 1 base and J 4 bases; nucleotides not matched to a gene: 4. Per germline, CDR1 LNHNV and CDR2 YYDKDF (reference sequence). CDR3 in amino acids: CATSRAPGGADTQYF. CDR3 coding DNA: TGTGCCACCAGCAGAGCCCCGGGAGGGGCAGATACGCAGTATTTT.

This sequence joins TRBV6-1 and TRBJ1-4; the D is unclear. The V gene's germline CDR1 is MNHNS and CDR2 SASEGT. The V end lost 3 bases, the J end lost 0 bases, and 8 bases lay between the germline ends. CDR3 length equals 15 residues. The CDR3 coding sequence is TGTGCCAGCAGTGACGGGTTCGCAACTAATGAAAAACTGTTTTTT. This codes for CASSDGFATNEKLFF.

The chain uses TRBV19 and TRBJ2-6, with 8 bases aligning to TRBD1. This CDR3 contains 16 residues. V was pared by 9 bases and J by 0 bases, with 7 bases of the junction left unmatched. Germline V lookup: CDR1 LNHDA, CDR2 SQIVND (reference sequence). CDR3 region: CASRDRLSSGANVLTF. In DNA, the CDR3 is TGTGCCAGCCGGGACAGGTTATCCTCTGGGGCCAACGTCCTGACTTTC.

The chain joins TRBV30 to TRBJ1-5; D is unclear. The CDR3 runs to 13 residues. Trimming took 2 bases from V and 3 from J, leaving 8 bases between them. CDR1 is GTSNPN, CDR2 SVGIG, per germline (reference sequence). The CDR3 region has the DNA TGTGCCTGGAGTCCCGGGGTCAATCAGCCCCAGCATTTT. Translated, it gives CAWSPGVNQPQHF. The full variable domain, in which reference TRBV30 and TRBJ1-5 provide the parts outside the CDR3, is SQTIHQWPATLVQPVGSPLSLECTVEGTSNPNLYWYRQAAGRGLQLLFYSVGIGQISSEVPQNLSASRPQDRQFILSSKKLLLSDSGFYLCAWSPGVNQPQHFGDGTRLSIL.

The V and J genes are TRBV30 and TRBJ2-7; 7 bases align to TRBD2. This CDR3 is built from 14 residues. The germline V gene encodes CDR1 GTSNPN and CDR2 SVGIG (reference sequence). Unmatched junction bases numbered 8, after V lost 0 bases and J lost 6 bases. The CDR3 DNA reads TGTGCCTGGAGTGTCTGGGGGGGAGGATTCGAGCAGTACTTC. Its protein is CAWSVWGGGFEQYF.

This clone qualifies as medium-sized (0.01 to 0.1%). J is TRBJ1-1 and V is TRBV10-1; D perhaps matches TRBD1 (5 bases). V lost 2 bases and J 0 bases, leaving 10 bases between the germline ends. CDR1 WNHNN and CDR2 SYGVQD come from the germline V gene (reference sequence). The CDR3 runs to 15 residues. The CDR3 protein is CASSEDRIMNTEAFF. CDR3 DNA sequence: TGCGCCAGCAGTGAGGACAGAATCATGAACACTGAAGCTTTCTTT.